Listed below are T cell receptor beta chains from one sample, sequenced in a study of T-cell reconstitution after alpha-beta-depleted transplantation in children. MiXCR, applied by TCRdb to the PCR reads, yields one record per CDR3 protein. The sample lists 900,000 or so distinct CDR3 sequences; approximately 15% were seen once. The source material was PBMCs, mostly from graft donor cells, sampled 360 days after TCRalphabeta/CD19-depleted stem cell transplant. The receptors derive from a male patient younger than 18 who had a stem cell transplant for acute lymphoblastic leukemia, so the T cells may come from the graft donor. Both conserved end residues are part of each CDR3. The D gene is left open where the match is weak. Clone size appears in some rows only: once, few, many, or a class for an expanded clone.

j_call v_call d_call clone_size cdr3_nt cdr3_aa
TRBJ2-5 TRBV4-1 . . TGCGCCAGCAGCCAAGAAGTAGGAGTCCAGGAGACCCAGTACTTC CASSQEVGVQETQYF
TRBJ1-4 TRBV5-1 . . TGCGCCAGCAGCTGGACCCCGACGCCTCCCCAAGAAAAACTGTTTTTT CASSWTPTPPQEKLFF
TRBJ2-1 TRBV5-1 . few TGCGCCAGCAGCTTGGTTCCGGGGAACAATGAGCAGTTCTTC CASSLVPGNNEQFF
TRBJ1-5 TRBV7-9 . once TGTGCCAGCAGCGACGGTGGGGGTGGGCAGCCCCAGCATTTT CASSDGGGGQPQHF
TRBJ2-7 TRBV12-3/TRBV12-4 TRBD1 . TGTGCCAGCAGTTTAAGGGGACAGGGAAACTACGAGCAGTACTTC CASSLRGQGNYEQYF
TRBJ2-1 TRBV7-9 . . TGTGCCAGCAGCTCAACGAACTATGAGCAGTTCTTC CASSSTNYEQFF
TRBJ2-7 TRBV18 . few TGTGCCAGCTCACCCCGTAGCCGTAACGAGCAGTACTTC CASSPRSRNEQYF
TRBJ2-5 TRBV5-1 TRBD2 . TGCGCCAGCAGCTTGGGGACTAGCTCTGAGACCCAGTACTTC CASSLGTSSETQYF
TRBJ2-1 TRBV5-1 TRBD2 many TGCGCCAGCAGCCTGGGGGGGTTCCTCTCCTACAATGAGCAGTTCTTC CASSLGGFLSYNEQFF
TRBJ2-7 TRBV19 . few TGTGCCACTTCGGACAGCCCCTACGAGCAGTACTTC CATSDSPYEQYF
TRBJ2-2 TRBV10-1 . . TGCGCCAGCACCGGCAGACTATACACCGGGGAGCTGTTTTTT CASTGRLYTGELFF
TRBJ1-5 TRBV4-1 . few TGCGCCAGCAGCCAAGATAAGGTGGGGATTGGGCCCAATCAGCCCCAGCATTTT CASSQDKVGIGPNQPQHF
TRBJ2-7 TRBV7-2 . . TGTGCCAGCAGCCTGAGCGCGGACCCGGTCTACGAGCAGTACTTC CASSLSADPVYEQYF
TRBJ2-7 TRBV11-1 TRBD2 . TGTGCCAGCAGCTTAGCGAATAAGGCTAGCGGGCGTTCCTACGAGCAGTACTTC CASSLANKASGRSYEQYF
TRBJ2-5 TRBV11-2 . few TGTGCCAGCAGCTTAGCGGGTCAACAGACCCAGTACTTC CASSLAGQQTQYF
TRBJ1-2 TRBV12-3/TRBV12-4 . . TGTGCCAGCAGTCCTAGGGGGGGAAAGGCTAACTATGGCTACACCTTC CASSPRGGKANYGYTF
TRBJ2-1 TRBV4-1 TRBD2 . TGCGCCAGCAGCCAACCGGGACTAGCTTGGTCCAATGAGCAGTTCTTC CASSQPGLAWSNEQFF
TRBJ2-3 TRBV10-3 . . TGTGCCATCAGTGAGGACCACCTCGCAACAGATACGCAGTATTTT CAISEDHLATDTQYF
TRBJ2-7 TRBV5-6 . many TGTGCCAGCAGCCTTCCCGGGGACCCCGACTCCTACGAGCAGTACTTC CASSLPGDPDSYEQYF
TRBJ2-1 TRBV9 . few TGTGCCAGCAGCGTAGACTACGGGGCTGAGCAGTTCTTC CASSVDYGAEQFF
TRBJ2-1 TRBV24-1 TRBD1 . TGTGCCACCAGTGACCCACAGGGGATCTCCTACAATGAGCAGTTCTTC CATSDPQGISYNEQFF
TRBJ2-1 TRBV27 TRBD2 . TGTGCCAGCAGTTTGGCTAGCGGGAACTCCTACAATGAGCAGTTCTTC CASSLASGNSYNEQFF
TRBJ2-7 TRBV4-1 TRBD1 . TGCGCCAGCAGCCAAGCCCCACCGGACAGGGGGCTTTACGAGCAGTACTTC CASSQAPPDRGLYEQYF
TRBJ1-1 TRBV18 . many TGTGCCAGCTCACCAGGGCGGAACACTGAAGCTTTCTTT CASSPGRNTEAFF
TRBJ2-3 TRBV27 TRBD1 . TGTGCCAGCAGCTCGGACAGGATAAGCACAGATACGCAGTATTTT CASSSDRISTDTQYF
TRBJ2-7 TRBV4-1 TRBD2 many TGCGCCAGCAGCCAACCGACTAGCGGAACAACCTACGAGCAGTACTTC CASSQPTSGTTYEQYF
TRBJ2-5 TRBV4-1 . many TGCGCCAGCAGCCAAGATTTCGGCGTGACAGTCCAAGAGACCCAGTACTTC CASSQDFGVTVQETQYF
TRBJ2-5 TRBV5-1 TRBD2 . TGCGCCAGCAGGACTAGCGCGTCTTCAGAGACCCAGTACTTC CASRTSASSETQYF
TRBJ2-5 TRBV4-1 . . TGCGCCAGCAGCCACTTACTCCGGGCCCCAAGGCGAGAGACCCAGTACTTC CASSHLLRAPRRETQYF
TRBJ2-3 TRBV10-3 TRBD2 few TGTGCCATCAGTGGACTAGCGGGAGCAGGCACAGATACGCAGTATTTT CAISGLAGAGTDTQYF
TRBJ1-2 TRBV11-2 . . TGTGCCAGCAGCTTAGAAGACCTTCGCTATGGCTACACCTTC CASSLEDLRYGYTF
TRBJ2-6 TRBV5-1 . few TGCGCCAGCAGCCGGACTCCCAGCTCTGGGGCCAACGTCCTGACTTTC CASSRTPSSGANVLTF
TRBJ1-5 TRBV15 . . TGTGCCACCAGCAGCCATAACCTGGCTGATCAGCCCCAGCATTTT CATSSHNLADQPQHF
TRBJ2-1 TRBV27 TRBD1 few TGTGCCAGCAGTCCAAGGACAGGGTCGGTTAATGAGCAGTTCTTC CASSPRTGSVNEQFF
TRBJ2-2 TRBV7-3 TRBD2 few TGTGCCAGCAGCTTCGGGACTAGCGGGAGTGCCGGGGAGCTGTTTTTT CASSFGTSGSAGELFF
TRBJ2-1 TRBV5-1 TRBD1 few TGCGCCAGCAGCTCGGGGACAGTCCGGGGCAATGAGCAGTTCTTC CASSSGTVRGNEQFF
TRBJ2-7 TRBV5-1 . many TGCGCCAGCAGCCAAATGGGGGTAGTACAGATCTCCTACGAGCAGTACTTC CASSQMGVVQISYEQYF
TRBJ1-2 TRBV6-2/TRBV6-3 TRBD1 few TGTGCCAGCAGGCGACAGGGGATTGGTGGCTACACCTTC CASRRQGIGGYTF
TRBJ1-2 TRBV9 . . TGTGCCAGCAGCGTAGGGTGGGGGGCAAATGGCTACACCTTC CASSVGWGANGYTF
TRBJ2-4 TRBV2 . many TGTGCCAGCACCCGACCTATAGCCAAAAACATTCAGTACTTC CASTRPIAKNIQYF
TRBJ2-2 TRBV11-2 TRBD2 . TGTGCCAGCAGCGCCCGACTAGCCCCCGGGTCTCCGAGGACCGGGGAGCTGTTTTTT CASSARLAPGSPRTGELFF
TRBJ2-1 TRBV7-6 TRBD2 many TGTGCCAGCAGCCCCTGGGAGGGAGAGGATGAGCAGTTCTTC CASSPWEGEDEQFF
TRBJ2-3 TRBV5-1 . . TGCGCCAGCAGCTTCGGTCCGAACACAGATACGCAGTATTTT CASSFGPNTDTQYF